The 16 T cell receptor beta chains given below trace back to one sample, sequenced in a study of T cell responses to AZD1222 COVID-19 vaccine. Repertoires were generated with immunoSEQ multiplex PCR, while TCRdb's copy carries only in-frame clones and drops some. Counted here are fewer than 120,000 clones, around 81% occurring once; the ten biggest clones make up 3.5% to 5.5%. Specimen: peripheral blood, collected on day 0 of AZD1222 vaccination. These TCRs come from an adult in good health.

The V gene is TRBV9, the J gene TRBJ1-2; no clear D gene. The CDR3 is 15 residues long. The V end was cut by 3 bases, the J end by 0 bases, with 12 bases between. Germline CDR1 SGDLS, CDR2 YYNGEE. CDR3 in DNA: TGTGCCAGCAGCGAGGACGGGAGTCCTAACTATGGCTACACCTTC. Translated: CASSEDGSPNYGYTF. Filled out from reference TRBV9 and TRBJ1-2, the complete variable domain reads DSGVTQTPKHLITATGQRVTLRCSPRSGDLSVYWYQQSLDQGLQFLIQYYNGEERAKGNILERFSAQQFPDLHSELNLSSLELGDSALYFCASSEDGSPNYGYTFGSGTRLTVV.

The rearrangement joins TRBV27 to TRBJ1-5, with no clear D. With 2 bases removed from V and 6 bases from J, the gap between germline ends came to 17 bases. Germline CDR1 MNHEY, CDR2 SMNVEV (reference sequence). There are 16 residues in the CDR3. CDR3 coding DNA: TGTGCCAGCAGTTTAAGTAACAGACCTACGGGTCAGCCCCAGCATTTT. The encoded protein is CASSLSNRPTGQPQHF.

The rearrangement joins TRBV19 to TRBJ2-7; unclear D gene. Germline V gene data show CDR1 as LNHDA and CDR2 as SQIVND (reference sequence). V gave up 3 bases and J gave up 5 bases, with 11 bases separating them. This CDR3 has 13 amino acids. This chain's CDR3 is CASSISRLHEQYF. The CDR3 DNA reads TGTGCCAGTAGTATTAGCAGGCTCCACGAGCAGTACTTC.

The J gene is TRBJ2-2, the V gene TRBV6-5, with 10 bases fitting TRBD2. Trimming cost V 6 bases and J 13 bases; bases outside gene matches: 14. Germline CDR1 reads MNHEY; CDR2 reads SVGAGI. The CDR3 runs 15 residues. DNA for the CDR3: TGTGCCAGCAGATCTATTGACGGATTAGCGGGAGGGCTGTTTTTT. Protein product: CASRSIDGLAGGLFF.

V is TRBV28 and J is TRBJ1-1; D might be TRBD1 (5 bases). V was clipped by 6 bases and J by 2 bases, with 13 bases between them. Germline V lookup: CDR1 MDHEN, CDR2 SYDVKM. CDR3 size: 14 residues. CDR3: CASRGTEVNTEAFF. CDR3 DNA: TGTGCCAGCAGGGGGACTGAAGTTAACACTGAAGCTTTCTTT.

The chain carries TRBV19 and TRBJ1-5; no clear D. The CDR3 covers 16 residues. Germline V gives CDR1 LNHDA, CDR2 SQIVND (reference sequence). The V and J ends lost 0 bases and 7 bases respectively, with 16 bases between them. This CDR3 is CASSIDARAALQPQHF. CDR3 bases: TGTGCCAGTAGTATAGACGCGCGGGCCGCCCTCCAGCCCCAGCATTTT. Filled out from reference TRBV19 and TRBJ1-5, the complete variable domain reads DGGITQSPKYLFRKEGQNVTLSCEQNLNHDAMYWYRQDPGQGLRLIYYSQIVNDFQKGDIAEGYSVSREKKESFPLTVTSAQKNPTAFYLCASSIDARAALQPQHFGDGTRLSIL.

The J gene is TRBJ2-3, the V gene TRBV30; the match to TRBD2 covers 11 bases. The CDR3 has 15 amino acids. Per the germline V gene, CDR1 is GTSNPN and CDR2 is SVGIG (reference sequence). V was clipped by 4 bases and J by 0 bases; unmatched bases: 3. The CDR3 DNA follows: TGTGCCTGGACTAGCGGGGGGTTAAGCACAGATACGCAGTATTTT. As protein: CAWTSGGLSTDTQYF.

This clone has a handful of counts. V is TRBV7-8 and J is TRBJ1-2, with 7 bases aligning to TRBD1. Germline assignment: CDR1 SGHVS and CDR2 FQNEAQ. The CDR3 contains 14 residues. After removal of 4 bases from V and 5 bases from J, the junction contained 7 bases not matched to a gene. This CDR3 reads CASSSRDSSYGYTF. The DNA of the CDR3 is TGTGCCAGCAGCTCACGGGACAGCTCTTATGGCTACACCTTC.

The chain's CDR3 is CASSSQARLTTDTQYF. The DNA for the CDR3 is TGTGCCAGCAGTTCCCAAGCCCGTCTCACCACAGATACGCAGTATTTT. The chain couples TRBV27 to TRBJ2-3; D is unclear. Germline CDR1 is MNHEY and CDR2 is SMNVEV (reference sequence). This CDR3 spans 16 amino acids. Deletions cut 4 bases from V and 2 bases from J, with 16 bases between.

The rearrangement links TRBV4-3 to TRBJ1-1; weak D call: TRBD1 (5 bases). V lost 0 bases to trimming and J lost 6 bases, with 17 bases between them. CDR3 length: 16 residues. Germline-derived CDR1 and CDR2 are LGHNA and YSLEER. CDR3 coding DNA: TGCGCCAGCAGCCAAGACAGTACAGGCTTGAGGCCTGAAGCTTTCTTT. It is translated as CASSQDSTGLRPEAFF.

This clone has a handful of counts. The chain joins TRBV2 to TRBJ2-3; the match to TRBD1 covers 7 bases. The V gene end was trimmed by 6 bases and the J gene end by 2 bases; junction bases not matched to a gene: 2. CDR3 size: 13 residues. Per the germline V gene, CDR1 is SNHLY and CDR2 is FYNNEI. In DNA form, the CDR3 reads TGTGCCAGCAGCGGGACAGACACAGATACGCAGTATTTT. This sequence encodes CASSGTDTDTQYF.

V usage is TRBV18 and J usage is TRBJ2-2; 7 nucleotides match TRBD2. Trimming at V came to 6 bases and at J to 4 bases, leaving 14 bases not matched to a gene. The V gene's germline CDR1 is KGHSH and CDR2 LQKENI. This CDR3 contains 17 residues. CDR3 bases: TGTGCCAGCTCCCCCGGTGGAGCGGGGATGGGCACCGGGGAGCTGTTTTTT. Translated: CASSPGGAGMGTGELFF.

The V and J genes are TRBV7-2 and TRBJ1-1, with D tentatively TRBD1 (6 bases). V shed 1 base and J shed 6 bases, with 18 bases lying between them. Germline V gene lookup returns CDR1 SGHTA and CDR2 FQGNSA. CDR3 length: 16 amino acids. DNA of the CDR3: TGTGCCAGCAGCTTAGTAGGGCAGGGGAAAGGGGCTGAAGCTTTCTTT. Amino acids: CASSLVGQGKGAEAFF.

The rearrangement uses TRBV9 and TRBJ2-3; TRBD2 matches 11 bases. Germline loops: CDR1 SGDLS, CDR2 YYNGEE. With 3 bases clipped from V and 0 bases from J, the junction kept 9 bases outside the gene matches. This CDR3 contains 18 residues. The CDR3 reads CASSGGTSGFSSTDTQYF. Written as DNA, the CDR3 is TGTGCCAGCAGCGGCGGGACTAGCGGATTTTCTAGCACAGATACGCAGTATTTT. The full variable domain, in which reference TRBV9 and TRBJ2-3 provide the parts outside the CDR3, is DSGVTQTPKHLITATGQRVTLRCSPRSGDLSVYWYQQSLDQGLQFLIQYYNGEERAKGNILERFSAQQFPDLHSELNLSSLELGDSALYFCASSGGTSGFSSTDTQYFGPGTRLTVL.

CDR3 in amino acids: CASSVDWGPNTGELFF. The CDR3 DNA reads TGTGCCAGCAGCGTAGACTGGGGCCCAAACACCGGGGAGCTGTTTTTT. The rearrangement links TRBV9 to TRBJ2-2; D possibly corresponds to TRBD1 (5 bases). This CDR3 region has 16 residues. CDR1 and CDR2 (germline): SGDLS, YYNGEE. Deletions cut 0 bases from V and 2 bases from J, with 11 bases between.

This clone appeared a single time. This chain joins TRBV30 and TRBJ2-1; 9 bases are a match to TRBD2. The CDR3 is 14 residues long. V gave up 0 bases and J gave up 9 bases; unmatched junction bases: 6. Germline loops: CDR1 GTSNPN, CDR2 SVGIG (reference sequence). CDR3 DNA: TGTGCCTGGAGTGTAAGGGGACTAGCATCTGAGCAGTTCTTC. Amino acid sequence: CAWSVRGLASEQFF. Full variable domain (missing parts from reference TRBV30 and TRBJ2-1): SQTIHQWPATLVQPVGSPLSLECTVEGTSNPNLYWYRQAAGRGLQLLFYSVGIGQISSEVPQNLSASRPQDRQFILSSKKLLLSDSGFYLCAWSVRGLASEQFFGPGTRLTVL.